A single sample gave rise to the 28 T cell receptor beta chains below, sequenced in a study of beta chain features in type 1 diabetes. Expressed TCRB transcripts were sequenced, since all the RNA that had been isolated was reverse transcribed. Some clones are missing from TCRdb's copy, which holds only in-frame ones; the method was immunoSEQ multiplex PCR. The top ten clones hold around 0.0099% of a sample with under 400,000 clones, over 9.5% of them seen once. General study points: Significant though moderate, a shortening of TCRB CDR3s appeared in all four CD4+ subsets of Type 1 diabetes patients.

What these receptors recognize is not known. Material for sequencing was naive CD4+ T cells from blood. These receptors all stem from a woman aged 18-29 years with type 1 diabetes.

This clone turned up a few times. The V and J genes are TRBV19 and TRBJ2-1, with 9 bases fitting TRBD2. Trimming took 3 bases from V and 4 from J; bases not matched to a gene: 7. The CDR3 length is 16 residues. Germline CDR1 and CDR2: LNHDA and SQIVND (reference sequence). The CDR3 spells CASSIQHGLAYNEQFF. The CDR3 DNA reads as TGTGCCAGTAGTATTCAGCACGGACTAGCGTACAATGAGCAGTTCTTC.

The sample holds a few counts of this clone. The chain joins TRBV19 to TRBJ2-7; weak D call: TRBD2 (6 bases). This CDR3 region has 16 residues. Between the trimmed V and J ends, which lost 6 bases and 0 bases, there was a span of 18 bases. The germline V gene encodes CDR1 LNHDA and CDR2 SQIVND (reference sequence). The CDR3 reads CASSPITGGPSYEQYF. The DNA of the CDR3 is TGTGCCAGTAGCCCCATCACCGGGGGACCCTCCTACGAGCAGTACTTC.

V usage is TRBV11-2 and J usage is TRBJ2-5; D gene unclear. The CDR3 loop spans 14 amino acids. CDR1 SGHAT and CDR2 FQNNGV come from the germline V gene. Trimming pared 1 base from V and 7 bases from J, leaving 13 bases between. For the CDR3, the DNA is TGTGCCAGCAGCTTAGTTAGCCGGCAGAGGACCCAGTACTTC. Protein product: CASSLVSRQRTQYF.

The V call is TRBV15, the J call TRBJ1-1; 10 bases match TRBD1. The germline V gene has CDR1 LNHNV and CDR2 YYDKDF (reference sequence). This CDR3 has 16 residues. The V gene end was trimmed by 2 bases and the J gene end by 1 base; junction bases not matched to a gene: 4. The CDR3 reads CATSRRTGGGNTEAFF. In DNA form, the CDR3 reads TGTGCCACCAGCAGAAGGACAGGGGGGGGGAACACTGAAGCTTTCTTT.

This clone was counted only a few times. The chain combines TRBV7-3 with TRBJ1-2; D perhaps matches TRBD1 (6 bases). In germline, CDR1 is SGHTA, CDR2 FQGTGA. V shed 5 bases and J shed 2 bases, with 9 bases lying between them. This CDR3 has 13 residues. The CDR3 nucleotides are TGTGCCAGCAGCATAGACAGGAACTATGGCTACACCTTC. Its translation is CASSIDRNYGYTF. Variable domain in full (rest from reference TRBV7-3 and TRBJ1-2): GAGVSQTPSNKVTEKGKYVELRCDPISGHTALYWYRQSLGQGPEFLIYFQGTGAADDSGLPNDRFFAVRPEGSVSTLKIQRTERGDSAVYLCASSIDRNYGYTFGSGTRLTVV.

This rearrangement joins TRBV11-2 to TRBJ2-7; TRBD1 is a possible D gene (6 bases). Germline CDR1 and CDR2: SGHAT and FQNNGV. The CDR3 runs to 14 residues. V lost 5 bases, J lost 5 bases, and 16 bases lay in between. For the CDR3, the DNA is TGTGCCAGCAGCCAGGGACATGGGGCGGACGAGCAGTACTTC. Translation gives CASSQGHGADEQYF.

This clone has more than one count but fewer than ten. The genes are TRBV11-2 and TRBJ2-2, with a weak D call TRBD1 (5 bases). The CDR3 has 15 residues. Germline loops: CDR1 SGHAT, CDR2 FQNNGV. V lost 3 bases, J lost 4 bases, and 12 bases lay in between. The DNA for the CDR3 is TGTGCCAGCAGCTTCTCCAGGGCCGTCACCGGGGAGCTGTTTTTT. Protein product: CASSFSRAVTGELFF.

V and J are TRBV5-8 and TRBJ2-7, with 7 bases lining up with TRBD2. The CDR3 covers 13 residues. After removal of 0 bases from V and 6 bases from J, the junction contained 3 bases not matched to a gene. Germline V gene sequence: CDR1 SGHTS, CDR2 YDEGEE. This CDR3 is CASSLGTSFEQYF. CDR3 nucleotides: TGTGCCAGCAGCTTGGGGACTAGTTTCGAGCAGTACTTC.

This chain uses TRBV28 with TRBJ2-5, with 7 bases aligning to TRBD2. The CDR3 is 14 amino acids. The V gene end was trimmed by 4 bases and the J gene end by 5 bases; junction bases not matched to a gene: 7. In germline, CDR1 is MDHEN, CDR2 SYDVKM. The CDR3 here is CASSSPAGAETQYF. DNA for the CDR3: TGTGCCAGCAGTTCCCCCGCGGGAGCCGAGACCCAGTACTTC.

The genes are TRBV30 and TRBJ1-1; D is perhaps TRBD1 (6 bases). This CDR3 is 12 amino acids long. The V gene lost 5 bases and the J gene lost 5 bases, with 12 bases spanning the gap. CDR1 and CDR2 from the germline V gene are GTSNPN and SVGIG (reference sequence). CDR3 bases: TGTGCCTGGGGGGGCCTGCGAACTGAAGCTTTCTTT. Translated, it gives CAWGGLRTEAFF.

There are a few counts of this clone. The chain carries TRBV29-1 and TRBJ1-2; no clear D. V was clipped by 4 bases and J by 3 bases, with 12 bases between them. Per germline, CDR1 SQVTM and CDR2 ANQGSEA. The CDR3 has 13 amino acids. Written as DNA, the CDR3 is TGCAGCGTTGTTAGCCAGAGTCACTATGGCTACACCTTC. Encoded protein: CSVVSQSHYGYTF.

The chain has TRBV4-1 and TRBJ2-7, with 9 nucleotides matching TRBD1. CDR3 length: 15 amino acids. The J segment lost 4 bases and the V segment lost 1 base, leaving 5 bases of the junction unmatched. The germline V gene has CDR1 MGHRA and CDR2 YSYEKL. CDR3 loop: CASSQVWDRVYEQYF. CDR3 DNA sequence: TGCGCCAGCAGCCAAGTCTGGGACAGGGTGTACGAGCAGTACTTC.

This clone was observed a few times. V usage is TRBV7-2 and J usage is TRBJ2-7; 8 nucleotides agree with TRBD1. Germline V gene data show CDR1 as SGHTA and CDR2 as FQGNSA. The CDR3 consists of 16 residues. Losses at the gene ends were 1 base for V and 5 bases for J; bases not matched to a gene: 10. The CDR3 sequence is CASSLETLDRAHEQYF. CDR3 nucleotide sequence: TGTGCCAGCAGCTTAGAGACTCTGGACAGGGCCCACGAGCAGTACTTC.

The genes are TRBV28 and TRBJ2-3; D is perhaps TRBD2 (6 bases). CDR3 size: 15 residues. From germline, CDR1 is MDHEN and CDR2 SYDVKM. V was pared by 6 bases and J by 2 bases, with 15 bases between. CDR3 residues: CASSRTWRATDTQYF. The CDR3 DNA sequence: TGTGCCAGCAGCCGCACCTGGAGGGCCACAGATACGCAGTATTTT. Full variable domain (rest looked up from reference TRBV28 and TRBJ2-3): DVKVTQSSRYLVKRTGEKVFLECVQDMDHENMFWYRQDPGLGLRLIYFSYDVKMKEKGDIPEGYSVSREKKERFSLILESASTNQTSMYLCASSRTWRATDTQYFGPGTRLTVL.

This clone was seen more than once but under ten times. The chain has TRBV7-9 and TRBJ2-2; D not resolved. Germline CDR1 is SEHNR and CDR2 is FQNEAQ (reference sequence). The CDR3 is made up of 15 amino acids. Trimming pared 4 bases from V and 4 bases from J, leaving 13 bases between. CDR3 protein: CASSYVAETTGELFF. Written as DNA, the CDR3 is TGTGCCAGCAGCTATGTAGCAGAGACCACCGGGGAGCTGTTTTTT.

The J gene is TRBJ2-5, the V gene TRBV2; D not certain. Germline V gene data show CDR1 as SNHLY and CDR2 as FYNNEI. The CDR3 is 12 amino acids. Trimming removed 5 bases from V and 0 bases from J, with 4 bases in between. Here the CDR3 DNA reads TGTGCCAGCAGTCAGTACCAAGAGACCCAGTACTTC. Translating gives CASSQYQETQYF.

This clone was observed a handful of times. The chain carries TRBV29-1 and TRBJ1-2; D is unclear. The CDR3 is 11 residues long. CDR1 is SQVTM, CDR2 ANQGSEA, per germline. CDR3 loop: CAGSANYGYTF. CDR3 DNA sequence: TGCGCCGGGTCCGCCAACTATGGCTACACCTTC.

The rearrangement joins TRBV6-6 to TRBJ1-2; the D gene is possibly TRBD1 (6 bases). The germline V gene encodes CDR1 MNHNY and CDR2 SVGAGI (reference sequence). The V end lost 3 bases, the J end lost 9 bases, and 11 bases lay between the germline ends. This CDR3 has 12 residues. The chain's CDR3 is CASSYSDSSYTF. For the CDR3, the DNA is TGTGCCAGCAGTTATTCGGACAGTAGCTACACCTTC.

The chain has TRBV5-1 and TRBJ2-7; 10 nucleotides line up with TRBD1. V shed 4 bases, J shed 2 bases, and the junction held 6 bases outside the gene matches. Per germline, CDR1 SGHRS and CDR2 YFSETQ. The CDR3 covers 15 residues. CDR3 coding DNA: TGCGCCAGCAGCGTATCCGGGACAGGGGCCTACGAGCAGTACTTC. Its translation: CASSVSGTGAYEQYF.

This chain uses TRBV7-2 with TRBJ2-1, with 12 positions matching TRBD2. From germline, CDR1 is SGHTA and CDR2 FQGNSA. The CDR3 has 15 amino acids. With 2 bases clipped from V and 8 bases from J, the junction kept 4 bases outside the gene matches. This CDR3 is CASSLSLAGGYEQFF. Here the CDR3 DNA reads TGTGCCAGCAGCTTATCACTAGCGGGAGGCTATGAGCAGTTCTTC.

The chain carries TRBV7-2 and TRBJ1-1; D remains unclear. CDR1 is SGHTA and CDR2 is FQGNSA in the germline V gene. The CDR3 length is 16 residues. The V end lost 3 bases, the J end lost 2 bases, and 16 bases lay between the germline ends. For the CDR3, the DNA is TGTGCCAGCAGCTTGACCCTTAGCGGCGGAAACACTGAAGCTTTCTTT. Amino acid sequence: CASSLTLSGGNTEAFF.

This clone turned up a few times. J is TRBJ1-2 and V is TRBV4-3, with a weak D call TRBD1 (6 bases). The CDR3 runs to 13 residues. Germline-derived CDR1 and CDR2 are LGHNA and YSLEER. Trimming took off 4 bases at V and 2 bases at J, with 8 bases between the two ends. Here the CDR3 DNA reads TGCGCCAGCAGCCCAGGGGAAAACTATGGCTACACCTTC. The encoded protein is CASSPGENYGYTF.

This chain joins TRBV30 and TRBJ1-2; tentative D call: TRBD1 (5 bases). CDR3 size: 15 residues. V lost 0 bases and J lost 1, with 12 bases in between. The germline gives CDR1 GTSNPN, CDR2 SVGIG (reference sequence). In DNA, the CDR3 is TGTGCCTGGAGTGTTACAGGCAGGCTTAACTATGGCTACACCTTC. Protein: CAWSVTGRLNYGYTF.

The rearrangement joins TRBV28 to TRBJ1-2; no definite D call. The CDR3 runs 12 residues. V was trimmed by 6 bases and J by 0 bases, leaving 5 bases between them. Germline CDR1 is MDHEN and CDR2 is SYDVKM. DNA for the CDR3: TGTGCCAGCAGGCCAGCTAACTATGGCTACACCTTC. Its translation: CASRPANYGYTF.

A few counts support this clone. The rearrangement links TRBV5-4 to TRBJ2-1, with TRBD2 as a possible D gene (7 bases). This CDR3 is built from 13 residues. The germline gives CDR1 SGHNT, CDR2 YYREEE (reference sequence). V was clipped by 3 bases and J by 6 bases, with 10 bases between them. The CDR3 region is CASSWGGANEQFF. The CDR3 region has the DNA TGTGCCAGCAGCTGGGGGGGGGCCAATGAGCAGTTCTTC.

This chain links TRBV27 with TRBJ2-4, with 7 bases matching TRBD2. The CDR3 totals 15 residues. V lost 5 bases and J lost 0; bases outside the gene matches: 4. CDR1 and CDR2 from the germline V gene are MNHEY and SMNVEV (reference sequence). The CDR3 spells CASSGRGEAKNIQYF. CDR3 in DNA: TGTGCCAGCAGTGGACGGGGGGAAGCCAAAAACATTCAGTACTTC.

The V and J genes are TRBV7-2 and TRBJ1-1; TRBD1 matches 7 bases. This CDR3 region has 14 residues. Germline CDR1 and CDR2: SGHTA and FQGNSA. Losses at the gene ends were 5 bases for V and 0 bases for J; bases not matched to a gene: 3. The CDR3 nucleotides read TGTGCCAGCAGCCGACAGGGAATGAACACTGAAGCTTTCTTT. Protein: CASSRQGMNTEAFF.

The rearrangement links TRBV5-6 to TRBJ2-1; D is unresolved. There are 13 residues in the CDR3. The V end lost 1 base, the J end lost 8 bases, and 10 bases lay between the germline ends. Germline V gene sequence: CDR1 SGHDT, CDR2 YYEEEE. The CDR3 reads CASSLTLSDEQFF. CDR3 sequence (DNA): TGTGCCAGCAGCTTGACGCTGTCGGATGAGCAGTTCTTC.